Sequencing of this TCR beta chain was carried out in a study of cytomegalovirus exposure and HLA in healthy donors. Overall study findings and caveats: Overall, about 160 TCR beta chains were annotated as cytomegalovirus-associated.

13 Jbeta primers and 60 Vbeta primers were used for the PCR. This table comes from immunoSEQ multiplex PCR, and its TCRdb copy is limited to in-frame clones, with some not included. Of roughly 100,000 clones listed, about 70% are singletons. The CDR3 runs 16 residues. V was cut by 4 bases and J by 3 bases, with 18 bases left in between. From germline, CDR1 is LGHNA and CDR2 YSLEER. Remarks on this clone: Its specificity is not known.

The V and J genes are TRBV4-3 and TRBJ1-2, with no clear D. The TCR originated in a woman between 40 and 55 years old in good health and CMV-seronegative. Sequences were obtained from PBMCs. Here the CDR3 reads CASSPDRGDLDYGYTF. Here the CDR3 DNA reads TGCGCCAGCAGCCCCGACCGGGGAGATCTAGACTATGGCTACACCTTC.